The 8 T cell receptor beta chains presented below share a single source sample, sequenced in a study of T cells in narcolepsy. Sequencing was performed with immunoSEQ multiplex PCR; in TCRdb, only in-frame clones are kept and a portion is missing. The table records some 15,000 clones, 85% of them present only once. The source material was memory (CD45RA-) CD4+ T cells from blood. The receptors come from a human donor in good health.

The rearrangement uses TRBV30 and TRBJ1-2; D gene uncertain. CDR3 size: 14 residues. CDR1 and CDR2 from the germline V gene are GTSNPN and SVGIG (reference sequence). Trimming took 2 bases from V and 2 from J, leaving 12 bases between them. The CDR3, as DNA: TGTGCCTGGAGTATGGGCAGGTCAAACTATGGCTACACCTTC. It specifies CAWSMGRSNYGYTF.

The chain couples TRBV6-1 to TRBJ2-5, with 9 bases matching TRBD1. The CDR3 is 14 residues long. V shed 7 bases and J 4 bases; nucleotides not matched to a gene: 7. CDR1 is MNHNS, CDR2 SASEGT, per germline. For the CDR3, the DNA is TGTGCCAGCAACGCTCACAGGGGGCGAGAGACCCAGTACTTC. Translation: CASNAHRGRETQYF.

J is TRBJ1-3 and V is TRBV15, with D maybe TRBD1 (5 bases). CDR3 size: 13 residues. Trimming stripped 9 bases from V and 8 bases from J, with 17 bases between. Germline lookup yields CDR1 LNHNV and CDR2 YYDKDF (reference sequence). The CDR3: CATAYMGRDTIYF. DNA for the CDR3: TGTGCCACTGCATACATGGGGCGAGACACCATATATTTT.

This chain uses TRBV2 with TRBJ2-5; TRBD2 agrees at 12 bases. Germline V gene data show CDR1 as SNHLY and CDR2 as FYNNEI. This CDR3 has 16 residues. J was trimmed by 7 bases and V by 6 bases; bases with no gene match: 12. The CDR3 DNA follows: TGTGCCAGCAGACGCCTAGCTAGCGGGAGGGCCTGGACCCAGTACTTC. Its translation: CASRRLASGRAWTQYF.

V is TRBV5-1 and J is TRBJ1-2; D is possibly TRBD1 (6 bases). This CDR3 region has 13 residues. V was clipped by 5 bases and J by 4 bases, with 12 bases between them. CDR1 is SGHRS, CDR2 YFSETQ, per germline. CDR3 amino acids: CASRDSFLYGYTF. DNA of the CDR3: TGCGCCAGCAGGGACAGCTTCCTCTATGGCTACACCTTC. The full variable domain, with the rest looked up from reference TRBV5-1 and TRBJ1-2, is KAGVTQTPRYLIKTRGQQVTLSCSPISGHRSVSWYQQTPGQGLQFLFEYFSETQRNKGNFPGRFSGRQFSNSRSEMNVSTLELGDSALYLCASRDSFLYGYTFGSGTRLTVV.

The genes are TRBV27 and TRBJ2-4; possibly TRBD2 for D (6 bases). CDR3 length equals 16 residues. The V end was cut by 0 bases, the J end by 0 bases, with 9 bases between. Germline V CDR1 and CDR2: MNHEY, SMNVEV (reference sequence). The CDR3: CASSLSAGLAKNIQYF. CDR3 coding DNA: TGTGCCAGCAGTTTATCCGCGGGGCTAGCCAAAAACATTCAGTACTTC.

The CDR3 DNA follows: TGTGCCAGCAGACGGGGACACCCGCACGGGGAGCTGTTTTTT. It encodes CASRRGHPHGELFF. V gene TRBV5-5 combines with J gene TRBJ2-2; D may be TRBD1 (6 bases). V was pared by 5 bases and J by 7 bases, with 15 bases between. The CDR3 covers 14 residues. Germline V gives CDR1 SGHKS, CDR2 YYEKEE (reference sequence).

V usage is TRBV4-2 and J usage is TRBJ2-2, with 7 bases identical to TRBD2. V shed 1 base, J shed 0 bases, and the junction held 5 bases outside the gene matches. This CDR3 is 17 amino acids long. Germline CDR1 reads LGHNA; CDR2 reads YNFKEQ. CDR3 residues: CASSQGPRGANTGELFF. DNA of the CDR3: TGTGCCAGCAGCCAAGGACCCCGGGGGGCGAACACCGGGGAGCTGTTTTTT.